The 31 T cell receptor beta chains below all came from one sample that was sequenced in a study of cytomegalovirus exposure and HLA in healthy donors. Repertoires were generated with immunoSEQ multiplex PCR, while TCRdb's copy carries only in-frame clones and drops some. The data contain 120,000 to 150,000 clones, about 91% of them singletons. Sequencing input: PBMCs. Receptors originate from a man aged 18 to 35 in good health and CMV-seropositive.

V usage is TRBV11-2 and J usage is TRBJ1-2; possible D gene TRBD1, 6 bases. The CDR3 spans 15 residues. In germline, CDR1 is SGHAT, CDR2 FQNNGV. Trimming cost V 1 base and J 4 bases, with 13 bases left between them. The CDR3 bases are TGTGCCAGCAGCTTAGTAAGACAGGCGGTCTATGGCTACACCTTC. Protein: CASSLVRQAVYGYTF.

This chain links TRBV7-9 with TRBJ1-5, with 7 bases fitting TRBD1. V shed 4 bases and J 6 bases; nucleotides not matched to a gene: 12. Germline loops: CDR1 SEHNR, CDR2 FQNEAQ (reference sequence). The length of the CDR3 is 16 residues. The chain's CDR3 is CASSSAGQAEVQPQHF. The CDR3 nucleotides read TGTGCCAGCAGCTCAGCTGGACAGGCAGAAGTTCAGCCCCAGCATTTT.

As DNA, the CDR3 is TGTGCCAGTAGTCCCTCTCCGACAGGGGGAATCTATGGCTACACCTTC. Residues: CASSPSPTGGIYGYTF. J is TRBJ1-2 and V is TRBV19; 9 bases line up with TRBD1. This CDR3 has 16 amino acids. V shed 5 bases, J shed 4 bases, and the junction held 11 bases outside the gene matches. Germline CDR1 reads LNHDA; CDR2 reads SQIVND (reference sequence).

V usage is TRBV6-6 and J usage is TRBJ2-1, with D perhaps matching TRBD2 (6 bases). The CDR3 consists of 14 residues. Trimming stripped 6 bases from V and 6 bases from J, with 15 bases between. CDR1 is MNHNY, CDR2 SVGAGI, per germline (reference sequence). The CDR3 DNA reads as TGTGCCAGCAGATCCATAGGGACTGTCAATGAGCAGTTCTTC. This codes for CASRSIGTVNEQFF.

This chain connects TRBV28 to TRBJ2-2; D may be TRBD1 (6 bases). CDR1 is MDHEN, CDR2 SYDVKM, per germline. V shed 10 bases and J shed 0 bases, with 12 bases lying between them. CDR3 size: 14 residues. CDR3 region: CATRGHTNTGELFF. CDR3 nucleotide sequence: TGTGCCACGAGGGGACACACGAACACCGGGGAGCTGTTTTTT.

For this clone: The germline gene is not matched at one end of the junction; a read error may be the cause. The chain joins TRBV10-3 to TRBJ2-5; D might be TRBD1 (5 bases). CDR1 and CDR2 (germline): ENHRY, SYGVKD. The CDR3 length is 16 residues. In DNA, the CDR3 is TGTGCCAGCAGTTACACCTCCGTGCAGACAGAAGAGACCCAGTACTTC. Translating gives CASSYTSVQTEETQYF.

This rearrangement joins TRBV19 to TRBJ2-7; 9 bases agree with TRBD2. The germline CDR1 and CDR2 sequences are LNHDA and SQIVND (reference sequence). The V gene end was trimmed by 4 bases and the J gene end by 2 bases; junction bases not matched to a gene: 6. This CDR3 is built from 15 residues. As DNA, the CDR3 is TGTGCCAGTAGTAGCTCTAGCGGGACCCCCTACGAGCAGTACTTC. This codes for CASSSSSGTPYEQYF. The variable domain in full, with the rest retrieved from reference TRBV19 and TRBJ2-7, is DGGITQSPKYLFRKEGQNVTLSCEQNLNHDAMYWYRQDPGQGLRLIYYSQIVNDFQKGDIAEGYSVSREKKESFPLTVTSAQKNPTAFYLCASSSSSGTPYEQYFGPGTRLTVT.

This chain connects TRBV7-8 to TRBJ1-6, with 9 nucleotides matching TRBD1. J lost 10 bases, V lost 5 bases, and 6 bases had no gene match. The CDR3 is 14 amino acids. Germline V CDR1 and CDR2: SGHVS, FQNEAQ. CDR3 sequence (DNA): TGTGCCAGCAGCCGGGACAGGGTTGAATCACCCCTCCACTTT. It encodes CASSRDRVESPLHF. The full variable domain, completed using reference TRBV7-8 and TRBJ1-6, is GAGVSQSPRYKVAKRGQDVALRCDPISGHVSLFWYQQALGQGPEFLTYFQNEAQLDKSGLPSDRFFAERPEGSVSTLKIQRTQQEDSAVYLCASSRDRVESPLHFGNGTRLTVT.

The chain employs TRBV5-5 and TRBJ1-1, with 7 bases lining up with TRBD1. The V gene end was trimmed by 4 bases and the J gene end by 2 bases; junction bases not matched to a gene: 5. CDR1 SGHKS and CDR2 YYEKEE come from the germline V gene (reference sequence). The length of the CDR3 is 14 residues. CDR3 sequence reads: CASSRDRSNTEAFF. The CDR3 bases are TGTGCCAGCAGCCGGGACAGAAGTAACACTGAAGCTTTCTTT. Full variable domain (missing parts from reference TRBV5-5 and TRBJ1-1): DAGVTQSPTHLIKTRGQQVTLRCSPISGHKSVSWYQQVLGQGPQFIFQYYEKEERGRGNFPDRFSARQFPNYSSELNVNALLLGDSALYLCASSRDRSNTEAFFGQGTRLTVV.

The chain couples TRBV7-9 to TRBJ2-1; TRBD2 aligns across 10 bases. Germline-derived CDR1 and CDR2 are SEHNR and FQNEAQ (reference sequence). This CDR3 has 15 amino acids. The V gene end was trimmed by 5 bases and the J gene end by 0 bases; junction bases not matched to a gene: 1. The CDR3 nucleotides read TGTGCCAGCAGCCGGACTAGCGGCTCCTACAATGAGCAGTTCTTC. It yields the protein CASSRTSGSYNEQFF.

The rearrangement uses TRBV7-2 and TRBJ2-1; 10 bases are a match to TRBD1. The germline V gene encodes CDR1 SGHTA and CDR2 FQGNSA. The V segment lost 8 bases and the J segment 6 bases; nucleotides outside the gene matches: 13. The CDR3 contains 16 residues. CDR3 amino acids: CASRQGAFLGRNEQFF. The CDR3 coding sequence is TGTGCCAGCCGACAGGGGGCCTTTTTAGGACGCAATGAGCAGTTCTTC.

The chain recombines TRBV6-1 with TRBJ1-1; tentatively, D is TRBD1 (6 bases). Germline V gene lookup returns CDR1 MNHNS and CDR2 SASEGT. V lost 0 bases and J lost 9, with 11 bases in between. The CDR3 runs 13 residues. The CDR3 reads CASSEAGQNQAFF. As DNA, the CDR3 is TGTGCCAGCAGTGAAGCAGGACAGAACCAAGCTTTCTTT.

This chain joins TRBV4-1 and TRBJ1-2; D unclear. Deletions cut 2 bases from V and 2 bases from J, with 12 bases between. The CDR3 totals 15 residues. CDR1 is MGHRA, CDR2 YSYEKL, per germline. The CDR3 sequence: CASSQPRTGNYGYTF. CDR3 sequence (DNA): TGCGCCAGCAGCCAACCGAGGACGGGGAACTATGGCTACACCTTC.

For the CDR3, the DNA is TGTGCCAGCAGGATCACCCGGGCTCGAGGGAGTTACGAGCAGTACTTC. This encodes CASRITRARGSYEQYF. This rearrangement joins TRBV28 to TRBJ2-7; D may be TRBD2 (5 bases). Germline V CDR1 and CDR2: MDHEN, SYDVKM. This CDR3 has 16 residues. Between the trimmed V and J ends, which lost 6 bases and 4 bases, there was a span of 22 bases.

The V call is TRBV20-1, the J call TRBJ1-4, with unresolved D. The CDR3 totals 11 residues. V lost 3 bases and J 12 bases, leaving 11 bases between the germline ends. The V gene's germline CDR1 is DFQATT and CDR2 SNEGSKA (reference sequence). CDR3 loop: CSASYEAELFF. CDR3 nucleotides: TGCAGTGCTAGTTACGAGGCGGAACTGTTTTTT.

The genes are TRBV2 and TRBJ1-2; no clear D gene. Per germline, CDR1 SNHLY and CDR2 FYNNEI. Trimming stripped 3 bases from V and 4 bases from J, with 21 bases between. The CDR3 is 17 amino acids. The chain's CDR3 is CASSDPRSLVSIYGYTF. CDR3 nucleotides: TGTGCCAGCAGTGACCCCCGGTCACTTGTCTCTATCTATGGCTACACCTTC.

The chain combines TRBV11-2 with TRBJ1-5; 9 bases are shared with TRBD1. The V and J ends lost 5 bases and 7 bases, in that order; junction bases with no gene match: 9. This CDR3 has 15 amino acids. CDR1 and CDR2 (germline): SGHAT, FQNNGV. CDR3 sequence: CASSRTGGGNQPQHF. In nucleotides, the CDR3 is TGTGCCAGCAGCCGTACAGGGGGCGGAAACCAGCCCCAGCATTTT. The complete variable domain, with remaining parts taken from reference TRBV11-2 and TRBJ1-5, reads EAGVAQSPRYKIIEKRQSVAFWCNPISGHATLYWYQQILGQGPKLLIQFQNNGVVDDSQLPKDRFSAERLKGVDSTLKIQPAKLEDSAVYLCASSRTGGGNQPQHFGDGTRLSIL.

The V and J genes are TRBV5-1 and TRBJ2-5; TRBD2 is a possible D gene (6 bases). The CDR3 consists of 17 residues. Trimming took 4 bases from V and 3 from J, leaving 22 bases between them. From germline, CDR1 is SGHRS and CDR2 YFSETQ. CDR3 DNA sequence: TGCGCCAGCAGCCCCCTTGGTGGCTTCAGGGAGGAAGAGACCCAGTACTTC. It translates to CASSPLGGFREEETQYF.

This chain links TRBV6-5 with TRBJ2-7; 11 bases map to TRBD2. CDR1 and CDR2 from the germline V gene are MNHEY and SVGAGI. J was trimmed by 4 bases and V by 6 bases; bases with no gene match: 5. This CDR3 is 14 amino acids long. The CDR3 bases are TGTGCCAGCAGCCCGGGACTAGCGGAGTACGAGCAGTACTTC. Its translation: CASSPGLAEYEQYF.

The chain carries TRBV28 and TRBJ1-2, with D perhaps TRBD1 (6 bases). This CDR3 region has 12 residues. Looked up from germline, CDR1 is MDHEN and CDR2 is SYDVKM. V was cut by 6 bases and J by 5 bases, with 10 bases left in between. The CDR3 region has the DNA TGTGCCAGCAGGCTAGGGGGTTATGGCTACACCTTC. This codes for CASRLGGYGYTF.

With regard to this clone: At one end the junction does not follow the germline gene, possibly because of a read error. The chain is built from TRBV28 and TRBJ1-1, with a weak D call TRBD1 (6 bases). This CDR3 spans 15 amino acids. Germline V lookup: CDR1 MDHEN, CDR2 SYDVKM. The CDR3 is CASSTTTGQNAEAFF. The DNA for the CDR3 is TGTGCCAGCAGTACCACGACAGGACAGAACGCTGAAGCTTTCTTT.

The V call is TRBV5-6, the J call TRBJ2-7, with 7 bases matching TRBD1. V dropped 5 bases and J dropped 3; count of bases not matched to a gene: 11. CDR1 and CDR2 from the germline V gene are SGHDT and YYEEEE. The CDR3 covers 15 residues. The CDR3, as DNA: TGTGCCAGCAGACCCTCCGGACAGGTGCGCTACGAGCAGTACTTC. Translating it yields CASRPSGQVRYEQYF. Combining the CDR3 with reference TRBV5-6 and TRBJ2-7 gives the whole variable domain DAGVTQSPTHLIKTRGQQVTLRCSPKSGHDTVSWYQQALGQGPQFIFQYYEEEERQRGNFPDRFSGHQFPNYSSELNVNALLLGDSALYLCASRPSGQVRYEQYFGPGTRLTVT.

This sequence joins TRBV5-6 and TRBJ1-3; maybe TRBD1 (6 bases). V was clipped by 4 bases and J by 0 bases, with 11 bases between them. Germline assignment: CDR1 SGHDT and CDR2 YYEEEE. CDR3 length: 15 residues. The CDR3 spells CASSTRGISGNTIYF. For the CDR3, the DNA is TGTGCCAGCAGCACAAGGGGGATCTCTGGAAACACCATATATTTT. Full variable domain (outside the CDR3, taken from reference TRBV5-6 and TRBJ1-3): DAGVTQSPTHLIKTRGQQVTLRCSPKSGHDTVSWYQQALGQGPQFIFQYYEEEERQRGNFPDRFSGHQFPNYSSELNVNALLLGDSALYLCASSTRGISGNTIYFGEGSWLTVV.

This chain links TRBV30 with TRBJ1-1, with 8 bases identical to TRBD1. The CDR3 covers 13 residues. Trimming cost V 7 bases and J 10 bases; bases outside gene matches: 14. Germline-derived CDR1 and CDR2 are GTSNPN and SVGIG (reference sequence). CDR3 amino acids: CASTGGARIGAFF. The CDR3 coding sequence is TGTGCCTCAACAGGGGGGGCAAGGATTGGAGCTTTCTTT.

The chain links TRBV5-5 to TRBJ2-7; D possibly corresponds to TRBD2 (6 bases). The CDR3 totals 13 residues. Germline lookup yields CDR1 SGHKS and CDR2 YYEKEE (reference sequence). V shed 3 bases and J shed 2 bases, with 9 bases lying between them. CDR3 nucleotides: TGTGCCAGCAGCTCAACGGGGGCCTACGAGCAGTACTTC. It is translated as CASSSTGAYEQYF.

The CDR3 loop is CASSDGQVNTEAFF. CDR3 bases: TGTGCCAGCAGTGACGGACAGGTGAACACTGAAGCTTTCTTT. V usage is TRBV6-4 and J usage is TRBJ1-1; 7 bases fit TRBD1. This CDR3 has 14 amino acids. Germline loops: CDR1 MRHNA, CDR2 SNTAGT. The ends lost 2 bases at V and 0 bases at J; junction bases unmatched: 0.

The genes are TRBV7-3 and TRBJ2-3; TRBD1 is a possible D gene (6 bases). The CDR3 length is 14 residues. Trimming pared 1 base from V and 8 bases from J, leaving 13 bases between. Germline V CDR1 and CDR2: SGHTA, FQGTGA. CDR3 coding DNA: TGTGCCAGCAGCTTAAAAGCAGGGGATGGTACGCAGTATTTT. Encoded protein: CASSLKAGDGTQYF. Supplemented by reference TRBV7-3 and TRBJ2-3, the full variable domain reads GAGVSQTPSNKVTEKGKYVELRCDPISGHTALYWYRQSLGQGPEFLIYFQGTGAADDSGLPNDRFFAVRPEGSVSTLKIQRTERGDSAVYLCASSLKAGDGTQYFGPGTRLTVL.

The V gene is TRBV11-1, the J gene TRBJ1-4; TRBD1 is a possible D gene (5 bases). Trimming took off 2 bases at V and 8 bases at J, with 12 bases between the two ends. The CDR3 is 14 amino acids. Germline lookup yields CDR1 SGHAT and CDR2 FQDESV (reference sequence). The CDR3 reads CASSLLFDSEKLFF. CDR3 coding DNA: TGTGCCAGCAGCTTATTGTTTGACAGCGAAAAACTGTTTTTT. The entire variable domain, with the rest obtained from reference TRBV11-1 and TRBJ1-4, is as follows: EAEVAQSPRYKITEKSQAVAFWCDPISGHATLYWYRQILGQGPELLVQFQDESVVDDSQLPKDRFSAERLKGVDSTLKIQPAELGDSAMYLCASSLLFDSEKLFFGSGTQLSVL.

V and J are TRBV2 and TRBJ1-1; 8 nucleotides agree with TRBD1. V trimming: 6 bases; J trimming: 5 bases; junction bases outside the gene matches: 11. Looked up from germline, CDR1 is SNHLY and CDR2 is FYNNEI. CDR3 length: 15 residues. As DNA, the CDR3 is TGTGCCAGCAGCAGAGAGCAGGGGGCTGGGACTGAAGCTTTCTTT. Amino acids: CASSREQGAGTEAFF.

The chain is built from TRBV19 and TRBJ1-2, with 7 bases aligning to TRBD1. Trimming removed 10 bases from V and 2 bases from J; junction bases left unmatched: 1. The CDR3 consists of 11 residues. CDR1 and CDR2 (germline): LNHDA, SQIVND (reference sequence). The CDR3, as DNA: TGTGCCATCAGGGGGAACTATGGCTACACCTTC. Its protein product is CAIRGNYGYTF.

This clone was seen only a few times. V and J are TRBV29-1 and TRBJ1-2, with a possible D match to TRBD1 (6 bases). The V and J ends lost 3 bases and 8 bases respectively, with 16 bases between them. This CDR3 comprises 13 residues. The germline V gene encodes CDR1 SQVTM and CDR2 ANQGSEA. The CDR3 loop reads CSVDTGSFGGYTF. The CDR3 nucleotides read TGCAGCGTTGACACAGGGTCCTTTGGGGGCTACACCTTC.